This T cell receptor beta chain was observed in a study of blood T cells in healthy people across ages. Overall study findings and caveats: What prevented conclusive comparison of naive and antigen-experienced cells was that PBMCs were unsorted. Donor CMV status was unknown, possibly confounding expanded clonotype changes.

Primed by a sample-barcoded 5' primer and a J-beta primer mix, a second PCR proceeded for roughly 6 to 12 cycles. TCRdb re-called the 5' RACE reads with MiXCR, one entry per CDR3 protein. The sample lists over a million distinct CDR3 sequences; approximately 38% were seen once. To note about this clonotype: What it binds is not known.

The V gene's germline CDR1 is LGHNA and CDR2 YNFKEQ. The CDR3 length is 12 residues. V was cut by 3 bases and J by 7 bases, with 8 bases left in between. This receptor was identified in a woman aged 18 to 35 in good health. The chain carries TRBV4-2 and TRBJ2-3; possibly TRBD1 for D (6 bases). Specimen: blood. As DNA, the CDR3 is TGTGCCAGCAGCCAGCAGGGGAATACGCAGTATTTT. Its protein is CASSQQGNTQYF.